The 29 T cell receptor beta chains below come from one sample, sequenced in a study of CD8+CD57+ T cells in acquired aplastic anemia. Previously, flow cytometry had revealed CD8+CD57+ cell expansion in the patients chosen for sequencing. It was genomic DNA that served as the template for profiling TCR beta VDJ and CDR3. TCRdb ran MiXCR on the reads and lists one entry per CDR3 protein. The data hold about 470,000 distinct CDR3 sequences, with roughly a third observed a single time. Sequencing used sorted CD4+, CD8+, or CD8+CD57+ T cells (not recorded which) from PBMCs. The receptor set was obtained from a human donor with aplastic anemia.

This clonotype came up many times. This rearrangement joins TRBV7-8 to TRBJ1-5; possible D gene TRBD1, 5 bases. Trimming cost V 1 base and J 9 bases, with 7 bases left between them. Germline CDR1 and CDR2: SGHVS and FQNEAQ. The length of the CDR3 is 12 residues. CDR3 protein: CASSLGDSPQHF. The DNA for the CDR3 is TGTGCCAGCAGCTTAGGGGACTCGCCCCAGCATTTT.

This clonotype was recorded at least ten times. This sequence joins TRBV15 and TRBJ1-3; D may be TRBD1 (5 bases). Trimming took off 0 bases at V and 1 base at J, with 13 bases between the two ends. The CDR3 consists of 17 residues. The germline gives CDR1 LNHNV, CDR2 YYDKDF (reference sequence). DNA for the CDR3: TGTGCCACCAGCAGAGATTATGGGACCGAATCTGGAAACACCATATATTTT. Protein sequence: CATSRDYGTESGNTIYF.

This clonotype was counted between two and nine times. The chain links TRBV5-1 to TRBJ2-7, with TRBD2 as a possible D gene (6 bases). V was pared by 5 bases and J by 1 base, with 13 bases between. There are 14 residues in the CDR3. Germline V gene sequence: CDR1 SGHRS, CDR2 YFSETQ. The chain's CDR3 is CASSSEGLSYEQYF. CDR3 sequence (DNA): TGCGCCAGCAGTTCTGAAGGACTATCCTACGAGCAGTACTTC.

The gene calls are TRBV7-9 and TRBJ1-5; the D gene is possibly TRBD1 (6 bases). Germline-derived CDR1 and CDR2 are SEHNR and FQNEAQ (reference sequence). Trimming removed 5 bases from V and 7 bases from J, with 18 bases in between. CDR3 length: 15 residues. The CDR3 reads CASSPWENRDQPQHF. In DNA form, the CDR3 reads TGTGCCAGCAGCCCATGGGAAAACAGGGACCAGCCCCAGCATTTT.

Ten or more counts support this clonotype. The chain recombines TRBV3-1 with TRBJ1-6; D gene uncertain. This CDR3 region has 13 residues. CDR1 and CDR2 (germline): LGHDT, YNNKEL (reference sequence). V lost 3 bases, J lost 7 bases, and 7 bases lay in between. This CDR3 is CASSHPTNSPLHF. The CDR3 bases are TGTGCCAGCAGCCATCCGACAAATTCACCCCTCCACTTT.

CDR3 in DNA: TGTGCCACCAGCAGAGGGACAGCTAGCAATCAGCCCCAGCATTTT. It yields the protein CATSRGTASNQPQHF. The gene calls are TRBV15 and TRBJ1-5, with D possibly matching TRBD1 (6 bases). V was clipped by 1 base and J by 0 bases, with 7 bases between them. The CDR3 consists of 15 residues. Germline V CDR1 and CDR2: LNHNV, YYDKDF (reference sequence). Variable domain in full (rest from reference TRBV15 and TRBJ1-5): DAMVIQNPRYQVTQFGKPVTLSCSQTLNHNVMYWYQQKSSQAPKLLFHYYDKDFNNEADTPDNFQSRRPNTSFCFLDIRSPGLGDTAMYLCATSRGTASNQPQHFGDGTRLSIL.

About this clonotype itself: Mismatch with germline at one junction end may stem from a read error. V and J are TRBV6-6 and TRBJ2-5, with 7 bases fitting TRBD1. The germline gives CDR1 MNHNY, CDR2 SVGAGI (reference sequence). The CDR3 sequence is 11 residues long. CDR3 sequence (DNA): TGTGCCAGCAGCCGCGCAGGGGACAGCCACTTC. Encoded protein: CASSRAGDSHF.

The chain employs TRBV10-3 and TRBJ1-6, with TRBD1 matching over 8 bases. Losses at the gene ends were 4 bases for V and 5 bases for J; bases not matched to a gene: 4. Germline CDR1 is ENHRY and CDR2 is SYGVKD. The CDR3 consists of 15 residues. The CDR3 DNA reads TGTGCCATCAGTGCCATGACAGGGGATAATTCACCCCTCCACTTT. Translated: CAISAMTGDNSPLHF.

The table lists this clonotype with many counts. The rearrangement joins TRBV4-3 to TRBJ1-6; 8 bases align to TRBD1. This CDR3 has 16 amino acids. Per germline, CDR1 LGHNA and CDR2 YSLEER. V lost 1 base and J lost 8; bases outside the gene matches: 7. CDR3: CASSQGPGGPDSPLHF. In DNA, the CDR3 is TGCGCCAGCAGCCAAGGTCCAGGGGGCCCAGATTCACCCCTCCACTTT.

The chain recombines TRBV6-5 with TRBJ2-2; D unclear. The germline V gene encodes CDR1 MNHEY and CDR2 SVGAGI. This CDR3 comprises 13 residues. The V gene lost 0 bases and the J gene lost 6 bases, with 5 bases spanning the gap. This CDR3 is CASSYSQPGELFF. DNA for the CDR3: TGTGCCAGCAGTTACTCACAACCCGGGGAGCTGTTTTTT.

This rearrangement joins TRBV4-1 to TRBJ1-4, with TRBD1 identical over 10 bases. Germline V gene sequence: CDR1 MGHRA, CDR2 YSYEKL. The ends lost 0 bases at V and 8 bases at J; junction bases unmatched: 9. This CDR3 spans 17 amino acids. The CDR3 protein is CASSQDESGTGEEKLFF. CDR3 nucleotide sequence: TGCGCCAGCAGCCAAGATGAGTCCGGGACAGGGGAAGAAAAACTGTTTTTT.

This clonotype was picked up many times. The chain joins TRBV7-2 to TRBJ2-7; no reliable D call. This CDR3 is built from 13 residues. Trimming cost V 1 base and J 2 bases, with 6 bases left between them. CDR1 is SGHTA and CDR2 is FQGNSA in the germline V gene. CDR3 protein: CASSLEIAYEQYF. For the CDR3, the DNA is TGTGCCAGCAGCTTAGAGATAGCCTACGAGCAGTACTTC.

The chain joins TRBV3-1 to TRBJ2-5; D gene unclear. This CDR3 has 15 residues. The V gene's germline CDR1 is LGHDT and CDR2 YNNKEL (reference sequence). Trimming took 0 bases from V and 2 from J, leaving 10 bases between them. DNA of the CDR3: TGTGCCAGCAGCCAAGATCTTTCAAGTCAAGAGACCCAGTACTTC. Translating gives CASSQDLSSQETQYF.

This clonotype came up many times. This rearrangement joins TRBV10-3 to TRBJ1-6; D is possibly TRBD1 (6 bases). CDR1 is ENHRY, CDR2 SYGVKD, per germline. Deletions cut 10 bases from V and 9 bases from J, with 16 bases between. The CDR3 contains 13 residues. CDR3 region: CAKRGTIGSPLHF. CDR3 sequence (DNA): TGTGCCAAAAGGGGGACAATCGGTTCACCCCTCCACTTT.

This clonotype was seen many times. V usage is TRBV24-1 and J usage is TRBJ2-1; TRBD1 matches at 7 bases. This CDR3 is built from 14 residues. The germline gives CDR1 KGHDR, CDR2 SFDVKD. The V and J ends lost 6 bases and 3 bases, in that order; junction bases with no gene match: 4. The CDR3 DNA is TGTGCCACCAGTAAGGGGGCGAGCTACAATGAGCAGTTCTTC. This codes for CATSKGASYNEQFF.

In this sample, this clonotype turned up once. The rearrangement joins TRBV20-1 to TRBJ2-3; 11 bases are shared with TRBD2. CDR3 size: 19 residues. V lost 1 base to trimming and J lost 2 bases; unmatched junction nucleotides: 14. Germline V gives CDR1 DFQATT, CDR2 SNEGSKA (reference sequence). The CDR3 protein is CSARVAMSVAGGNTDTQYF. CDR3 DNA: TGCAGTGCTAGAGTCGCGATGAGTGTAGCGGGGGGGAACACAGATACGCAGTATTTT.

The rearrangement joins TRBV5-1 to TRBJ2-7; 7 positions match TRBD1. In germline, CDR1 is SGHRS, CDR2 YFSETQ. The CDR3 consists of 15 residues. V lost 0 bases, J lost 4 bases, and 7 bases stayed unmatched. CDR3 nucleotide sequence: TGCGCCAGCAGCTTGGCCCCGGGACAGAATTACGAGCAGTACTTC. Encoded protein: CASSLAPGQNYEQYF.

For this clonotype: A much larger clone lies one base from this, so it may be a read error. The V gene is TRBV7-8, the J gene TRBJ2-7; TRBD2 aligns across 10 bases. Germline V lookup: CDR1 SGHVS, CDR2 FQNEAQ. There are 15 residues in the CDR3. DNA of the CDR3: TGTGCCAGCAGCTTAGATAGCGGGAGGACCTACGAGCGGTACTTC. Translation gives CASSLDSGRTYERYF.

This clonotype occurred once. A read error may be the cause here, since a much bigger clone is one base away. The chain links TRBV7-9 to TRBJ1-2; the D gene is possibly TRBD1 (5 bases). CDR1 is SEHNR, CDR2 FQNEAQ, per germline (reference sequence). The CDR3 is 15 amino acids. In DNA, the CDR3 is TGTGCCAGCGGCTTAAATTCGGCAGGGTCCTATGGCTACACCTTC. Protein sequence: CASGLNSAGSYGYTF.

This clonotype was seen only once. The rearrangement links TRBV5-4 to TRBJ2-5; no definite D call. Germline loops: CDR1 SGHNT, CDR2 YYREEE (reference sequence). V gave up 2 bases and J gave up 2 bases, with 10 bases separating them. The CDR3 extends over 14 amino acids. For the CDR3, the DNA is TGTGCCAGCAGCTTCAGCGTCTATCAAGAGACCCAGTACTTC. This encodes CASSFSVYQETQYF.

A few counts support this clonotype. The chain carries TRBV29-1 and TRBJ2-7; TRBD1 is a possible D gene (5 bases). Trimming pared 2 bases from V and 1 base from J, leaving 15 bases between. CDR3 length: 15 amino acids. CDR1 is SQVTM, CDR2 ANQGSEA, per germline. The DNA for the CDR3 is TGCAGCGTTGAAAGTAAGGGGATCACATCCTACGAGCAGTACTTC. This codes for CSVESKGITSYEQYF.

This clonotype has ten or more counts. The chain joins TRBV19 to TRBJ1-1, with D unresolved. This CDR3 is built from 13 residues. The V end was cut by 5 bases, the J end by 4 bases, with 11 bases between. The germline gives CDR1 LNHDA, CDR2 SQIVND (reference sequence). This CDR3 reads CASSSASGTEAFF. The CDR3 DNA sequence: TGTGCCAGTAGTTCAGCATCCGGCACTGAAGCTTTCTTT. The full variable domain, with the rest looked up from reference TRBV19 and TRBJ1-1, is DGGITQSPKYLFRKEGQNVTLSCEQNLNHDAMYWYRQDPGQGLRLIYYSQIVNDFQKGDIAEGYSVSREKKESFPLTVTSAQKNPTAFYLCASSSASGTEAFFGQGTRLTVV.

The table lists this clonotype with many counts. This sequence joins TRBV2 and TRBJ1-1; no clear D. This CDR3 is built from 13 residues. CDR1 is SNHLY, CDR2 FYNNEI, per germline. V was trimmed by 4 bases and J by 3 bases, leaving 9 bases between them. The CDR3 sequence: CASSGRTDTEAFF. The CDR3 nucleotides read TGTGCCAGCAGTGGGAGGACGGACACTGAAGCTTTCTTT.

The chain uses TRBV12-3 or TRBV12-4 and TRBJ1-1; D ambiguous. Trimming cost V 3 bases and J 5 bases, with 10 bases left between them. The CDR3 has 13 amino acids. The CDR3 DNA follows: TGTGCCAGCAGTTTCGATGGTTATACTGAAGCTTTCTTT. Its translation: CASSFDGYTEAFF.

A few counts support this clonotype. J is TRBJ2-5 and V is TRBV10-3, with TRBD1 matching over 8 bases. CDR1 ENHRY and CDR2 SYGVKD come from the germline V gene. The CDR3 covers 17 residues. J was trimmed by 0 bases and V by 3 bases; bases with no gene match: 9. For the CDR3, the DNA is TGTGCCATCAGTGAATTTCTCGGCAGGGGGCACCAAGAGACCCAGTACTTC. Its protein is CAISEFLGRGHQETQYF.

The V and J genes are TRBV5-1 and TRBJ1-1; D is unclear. The germline CDR1 and CDR2 sequences are SGHRS and YFSETQ. V shed 5 bases and J shed 1 base, with 6 bases lying between them. The CDR3 consists of 12 residues. The CDR3 bases are TGCGCCAGCAGGGCTTCGAACACTGAAGCTTTCTTT. It encodes CASRASNTEAFF.

The V call is TRBV4-3, the J call TRBJ2-7, with 8 nucleotides matching TRBD2. The germline CDR1 and CDR2 sequences are LGHNA and YSLEER. The ends lost 4 bases at V and 1 base at J; junction bases unmatched: 6. The CDR3 is 15 residues long. In nucleotides, the CDR3 is TGCGCCAGCAGCCCCGGACTAGCAGATTCCTACGAGCAGTACTTC. Translation gives CASSPGLADSYEQYF.

The sample holds one count of this clonotype. V and J are TRBV19 and TRBJ1-2; no definite D call. Trimming took off 3 bases at V and 12 bases at J, with 14 bases between the two ends. CDR1 and CDR2 from the germline V gene are LNHDA and SQIVND (reference sequence). CDR3 length equals 12 residues. The CDR3 protein is CASSMTVSGNTF. In DNA form, the CDR3 reads TGTGCCAGTAGTATGACGGTCTCTGGAAACACCTTC.

The sample holds a few counts of this clonotype. The rearrangement joins TRBV5-1 to TRBJ2-7, with 8 bases identical to TRBD1. Trimming took 4 bases from V and 3 from J; bases not matched to a gene: 9. The CDR3 has 15 amino acids. Per the germline V gene, CDR1 is SGHRS and CDR2 is YFSETQ. CDR3 bases: TGCGCCAGCAGCCGGATGCCGGGACAGGACTACGAGCAGTACTTC. Protein product: CASSRMPGQDYEQYF.